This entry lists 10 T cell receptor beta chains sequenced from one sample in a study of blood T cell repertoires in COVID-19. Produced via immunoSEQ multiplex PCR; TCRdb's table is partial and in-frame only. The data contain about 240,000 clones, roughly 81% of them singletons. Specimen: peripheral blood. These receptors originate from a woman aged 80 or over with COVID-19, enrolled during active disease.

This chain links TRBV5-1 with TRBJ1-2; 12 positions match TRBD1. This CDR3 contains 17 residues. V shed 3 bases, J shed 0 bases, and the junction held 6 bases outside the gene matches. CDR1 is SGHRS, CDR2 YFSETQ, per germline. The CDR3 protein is CASSYGTGGLANYGYTF. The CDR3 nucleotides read TGCGCCAGCAGCTACGGGACAGGGGGCTTAGCTAACTATGGCTACACCTTC.

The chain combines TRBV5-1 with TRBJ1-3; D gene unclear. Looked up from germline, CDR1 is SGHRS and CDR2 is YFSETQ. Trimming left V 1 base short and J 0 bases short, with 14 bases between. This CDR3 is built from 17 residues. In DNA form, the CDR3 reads TGCGCCAGCAGCTTGAGCGGCCTAATTTCCTCTGGAAACACCATATATTTT. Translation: CASSLSGLISSGNTIYF.

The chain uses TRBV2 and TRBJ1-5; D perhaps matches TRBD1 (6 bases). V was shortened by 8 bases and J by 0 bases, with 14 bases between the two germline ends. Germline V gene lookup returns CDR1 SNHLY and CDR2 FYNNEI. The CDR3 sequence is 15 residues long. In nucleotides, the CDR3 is TGTGCCAGCCAAAAAGGACAGATTAGCAATCAGCCCCAGCATTTT. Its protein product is CASQKGQISNQPQHF.

CDR3 DNA: TGTGCCAGCTCACTAACTAGCGGGGGGACAGATACGCAGTATTTT. Amino acids: CASSLTSGGTDTQYF. The V gene is TRBV18, the J gene TRBJ2-3; 12 nucleotides match TRBD2. Germline V lookup: CDR1 KGHSH, CDR2 LQKENI. Trimming took 4 bases from V and 3 from J; bases not matched to a gene: 2. This CDR3 is built from 15 residues. Full variable domain (remainder filled in from reference TRBV18 and TRBJ2-3): NAGVMQNPRHLVRRRGQEARLRCSPMKGHSHVYWYRQLPEEGLKFMVYLQKENIIDESGMPKERFSAEFPKEGPSILRIQQVVRGDSAAYFCASSLTSGGTDTQYFGPGTRLTVL.

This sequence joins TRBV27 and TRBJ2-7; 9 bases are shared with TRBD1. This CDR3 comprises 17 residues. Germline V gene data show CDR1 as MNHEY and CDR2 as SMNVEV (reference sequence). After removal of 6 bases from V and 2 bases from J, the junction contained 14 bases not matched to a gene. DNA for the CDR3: TGTGCCAGCAGAACCCCGGGACAGGGAAACCCCCCCTACGAGCAGTACTTC. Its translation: CASRTPGQGNPPYEQYF.

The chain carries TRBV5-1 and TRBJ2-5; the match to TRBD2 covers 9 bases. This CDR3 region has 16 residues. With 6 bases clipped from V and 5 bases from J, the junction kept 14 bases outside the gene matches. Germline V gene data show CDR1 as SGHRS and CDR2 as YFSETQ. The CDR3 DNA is TGCGCCAGCAACAGAGACCCAGCGGGAGGAGGGGAGACCCAGTACTTC. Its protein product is CASNRDPAGGGETQYF.

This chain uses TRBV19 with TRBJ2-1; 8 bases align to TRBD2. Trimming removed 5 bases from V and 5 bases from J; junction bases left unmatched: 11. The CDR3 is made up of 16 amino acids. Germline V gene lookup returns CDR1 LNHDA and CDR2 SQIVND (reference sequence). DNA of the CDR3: TGTGCCAGTAGTGGGGGATTGGGACTAGACAACAATGAGCAGTTCTTC. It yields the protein CASSGGLGLDNNEQFF.

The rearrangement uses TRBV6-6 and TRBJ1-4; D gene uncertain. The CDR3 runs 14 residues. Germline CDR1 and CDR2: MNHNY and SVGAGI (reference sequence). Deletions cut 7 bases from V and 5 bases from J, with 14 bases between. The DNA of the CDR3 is TGTGCCAGCAAAATCGGTGGGCTCAATGAAAAACTGTTTTTT. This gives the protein CASKIGGLNEKLFF.

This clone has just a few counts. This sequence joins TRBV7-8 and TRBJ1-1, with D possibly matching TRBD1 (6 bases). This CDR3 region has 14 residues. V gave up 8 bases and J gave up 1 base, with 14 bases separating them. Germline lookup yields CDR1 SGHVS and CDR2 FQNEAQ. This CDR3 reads CASDSQGGNTEAFF. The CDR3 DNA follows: TGTGCCAGCGATTCTCAAGGGGGGAACACTGAAGCTTTCTTT.

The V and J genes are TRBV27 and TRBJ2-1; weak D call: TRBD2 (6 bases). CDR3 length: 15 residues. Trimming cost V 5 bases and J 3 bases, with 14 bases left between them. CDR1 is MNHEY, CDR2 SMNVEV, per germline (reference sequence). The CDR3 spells CASSRAGKIYNEQFF. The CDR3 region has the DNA TGTGCCAGCAGTCGGGCGGGGAAGATCTACAATGAGCAGTTCTTC.